One sample yielded the 9 T cell receptor beta chains listed below, sequenced in a study of blood T cell repertoires in COVID-19. Sequencing used immunoSEQ multiplex PCR; TCRdb keeps in-frame clones, though not all of them. The table records some 130,000 clones, approximately 88% of them present only once. The sample taken for sequencing was peripheral blood. The receptors come from a man aged 50-60 years with acute or convalescent COVID-19.

V and J are TRBV7-2 and TRBJ2-7; 12 bases map to TRBD2. V trimming: 3 bases; J trimming: 5 bases; junction bases outside the gene matches: 5. This CDR3 has 15 amino acids. Per the germline V gene, CDR1 is SGHTA and CDR2 is FQGNSA. The CDR3 bases are TGTGCCAGCAGCTTGGGCACTAGCGGGAGGAACGAGCAGTACTTC. This translates into CASSLGTSGRNEQYF.

The chain couples TRBV18 to TRBJ2-6; D is undetermined. The CDR3 loop spans 15 amino acids. Germline CDR1 KGHSH, CDR2 LQKENI. Trimming removed 3 bases from V and 2 bases from J, with 8 bases in between. This CDR3 is CASSPAVAGANVLTF. The CDR3 DNA is TGTGCCAGCTCACCCGCGGTGGCTGGGGCCAACGTCCTGACTTTC.

V usage is TRBV5-1 and J usage is TRBJ2-1, with 12 bases matching TRBD2. The germline V gene encodes CDR1 SGHRS and CDR2 YFSETQ. V lost 2 bases, J lost 2 bases, and 8 bases stayed unmatched. The CDR3 is made up of 18 amino acids. CDR3 sequence reads: CASSLGTSGLPPYNEQFF. CDR3 nucleotide sequence: TGCGCCAGCAGCTTAGGGACTAGCGGGCTCCCTCCCTACAATGAGCAGTTCTTC.

The J gene is TRBJ1-5, the V gene TRBV28, with 7 bases lining up with TRBD1. Germline lookup yields CDR1 MDHEN and CDR2 SYDVKM. J lost 7 bases, V lost 5 bases, and 17 bases had no gene match. This CDR3 is 17 amino acids long. CDR3 residues: CASSTRRFDRAMQPQHF. The CDR3, as DNA: TGTGCCAGCAGTACCCGCCGGTTTGACAGGGCGATGCAGCCCCAGCATTTT.

This chain links TRBV12-3 or TRBV12-4 with TRBJ1-2, with D unclear. The CDR3 totals 12 residues. Trimming took 10 bases from V and 3 from J, leaving 12 bases between them. CDR3 bases: TGTGCCACCGGACGGACTTACTATGGCTACACCTTC. Translation: CATGRTYYGYTF.

This clone occurred a few times. CDR3 coding DNA: TGTGCCAGCAGCTTAGTCAGGACAGGGGTCTACGAGCAGTACTTC. Translating gives CASSLVRTGVYEQYF. The genes are TRBV7-8 and TRBJ2-7, with 9 bases that match TRBD1. The CDR3 covers 15 residues. The junction had 4 bases not matched to a gene; V was cut back by 1 base and J by 3 bases. Looked up from germline, CDR1 is SGHVS and CDR2 is FQNEAQ.

The CDR3 loop reads CASSKPQGHPNEKLFF. As DNA, the CDR3 is TGTGCCAGCAGCAAACCCCAGGGGCATCCTAATGAAAAACTGTTTTTT. V usage is TRBV21-1 and J usage is TRBJ1-4; TRBD1 is the table's D call, not checked against the DNA. TRBV21-1 is deemed a pseudogene. The CDR3 sequence is 16 residues long.

V and J are TRBV5-1 and TRBJ1-1; a possible D gene is TRBD1 (6 bases). Germline CDR1 reads SGHRS; CDR2 reads YFSETQ. This CDR3 comprises 15 residues. V was pared by 0 bases and J by 1 base, with 10 bases between. This chain's CDR3 is CASSLAGTSNTEAFF. The DNA for the CDR3 is TGCGCCAGCAGCTTGGCCGGGACATCGAACACTGAAGCTTTCTTT.

The rearrangement uses TRBV3-1 (or the pseudogene TRBV3-2) and TRBJ1-4; the D gene is possibly TRBD1 (6 bases). Germline V lookup: CDR1 LGHDT, CDR2 YNNKEL (reference sequence). V was cut by 5 bases and J by 3 bases, with 13 bases left in between. CDR3 length equals 15 residues. The CDR3 nucleotides are TGTGCCAGCAGCTATCAGGGGCCATCTAATGAAAAACTGTTTTTT. This encodes CASSYQGPSNEKLFF.